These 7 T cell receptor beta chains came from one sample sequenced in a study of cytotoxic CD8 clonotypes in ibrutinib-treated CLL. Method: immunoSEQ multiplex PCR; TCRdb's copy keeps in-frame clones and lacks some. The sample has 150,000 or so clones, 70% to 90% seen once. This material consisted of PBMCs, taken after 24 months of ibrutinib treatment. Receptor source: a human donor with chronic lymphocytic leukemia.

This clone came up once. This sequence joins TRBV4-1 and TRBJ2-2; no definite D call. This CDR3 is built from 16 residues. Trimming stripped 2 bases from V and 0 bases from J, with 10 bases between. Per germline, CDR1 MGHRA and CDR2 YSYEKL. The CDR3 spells CASSQSPGSNTGELFF. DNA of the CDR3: TGCGCCAGCAGCCAAAGTCCAGGTTCGAACACCGGGGAGCTGTTTTTT.

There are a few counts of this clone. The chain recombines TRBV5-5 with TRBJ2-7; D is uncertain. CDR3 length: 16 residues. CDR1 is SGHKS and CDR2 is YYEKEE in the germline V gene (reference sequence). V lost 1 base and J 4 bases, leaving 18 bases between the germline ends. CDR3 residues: CASSLTPSSALYEQYF. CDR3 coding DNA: TGTGCCAGCAGCTTGACACCCTCGAGTGCCTTATACGAGCAGTACTTC.

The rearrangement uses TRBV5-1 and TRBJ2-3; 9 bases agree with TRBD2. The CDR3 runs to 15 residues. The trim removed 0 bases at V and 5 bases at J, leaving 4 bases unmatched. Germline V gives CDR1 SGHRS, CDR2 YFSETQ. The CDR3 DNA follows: TGCGCCAGCAGCTTGGCCCTAGCGGGGATAGATACGCAGTATTTT. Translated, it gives CASSLALAGIDTQYF.

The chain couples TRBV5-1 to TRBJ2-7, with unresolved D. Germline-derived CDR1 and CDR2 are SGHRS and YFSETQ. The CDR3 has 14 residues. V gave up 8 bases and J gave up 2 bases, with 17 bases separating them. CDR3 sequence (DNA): TGCGCCAGTCACCAGAACATCGCCACCTACGAGCAGTACTTC. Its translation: CASHQNIATYEQYF. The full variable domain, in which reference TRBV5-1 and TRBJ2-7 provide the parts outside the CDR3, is KAGVTQTPRYLIKTRGQQVTLSCSPISGHRSVSWYQQTPGQGLQFLFEYFSETQRNKGNFPGRFSGRQFSNSRSEMNVSTLELGDSALYLCASHQNIATYEQYFGPGTRLTVT.

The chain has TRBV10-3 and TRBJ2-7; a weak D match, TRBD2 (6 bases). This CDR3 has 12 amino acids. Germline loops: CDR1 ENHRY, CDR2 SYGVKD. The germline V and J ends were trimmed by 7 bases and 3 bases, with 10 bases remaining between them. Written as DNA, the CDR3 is TGTGCCATCAAGGAGGGCAGCTACGAGCAGTACTTC. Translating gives CAIKEGSYEQYF.

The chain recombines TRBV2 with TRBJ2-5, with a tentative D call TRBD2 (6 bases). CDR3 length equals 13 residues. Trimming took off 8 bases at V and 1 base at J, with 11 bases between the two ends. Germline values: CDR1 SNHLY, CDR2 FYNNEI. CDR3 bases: TGTGCCAGCGCGGGACGGTCCCAAGAGACCCAGTACTTC. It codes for CASAGRSQETQYF. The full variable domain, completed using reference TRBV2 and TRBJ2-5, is EPEVTQTPSHQVTQMGQEVILRCVPISNHLYFYWYRQILGQKVEFLVSFYNNEISEKSEIFDDQFSVERPDGSNFTLKIRSTKLEDSAMYFCASAGRSQETQYFGPGTRLLVL.

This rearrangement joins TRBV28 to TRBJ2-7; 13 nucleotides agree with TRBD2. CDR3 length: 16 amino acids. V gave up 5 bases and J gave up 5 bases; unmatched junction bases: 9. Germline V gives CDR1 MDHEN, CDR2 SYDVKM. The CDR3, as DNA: TGTGCCAGCAGTCGGACTAGCGGGAGATGGAACAACGAGCAGTACTTC. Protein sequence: CASSRTSGRWNNEQYF.